This is a list of T cell receptor beta chains from one sample in a study of blood T cell repertoires in COVID-19. Measured with immunoSEQ multiplex PCR; TCRdb has only the in-frame clones, and not every one. The repertoire holds over 200,000 clones, with around nine tenths as singletons. The material sequenced was peripheral blood. The receptors come from a woman in her fifties or sixties with acute or convalescent COVID-19. Each CDR3 is given with its conserved first and last residue. The D gene is left open where the match is weak. Size is stated for part of the rows, as once, few or many counts, or as a class when the clone is expanded.

v_gene: TRBV7-9; j_gene: TRBJ2-3; abundance: -; d_gene: -; CDR3nt: TGTGCCAGCAGCTTAGGGACAGCCAGCACAGATACGCAGTATTTT; CDR3aa: CASSLGTASTDTQYF
v_gene: TRBV5-6; j_gene: TRBJ2-1; abundance: -; d_gene: TRBD1; CDR3nt: TGTGCCAGCAGCGCACTGACAGGGGTGGAATACAATGAGCAGTTCTTC; CDR3aa: CASSALTGVEYNEQFF
v_gene: TRBV19; j_gene: TRBJ1-2; abundance: -; d_gene: -; CDR3nt: TGTGCCAGTAGTATCGGGACATCTTCAGGAAGGTATGGCTACACCTTC; CDR3aa: CASSIGTSSGRYGYTF
v_gene: TRBV27; j_gene: TRBJ1-1; abundance: -; d_gene: -; CDR3nt: TGTGCCAGCAGCTCAGGATTGGGGAACACTGAAGCTTTCTTT; CDR3aa: CASSSGLGNTEAFF
v_gene: TRBV6-4; j_gene: TRBJ2-3; abundance: -; d_gene: TRBD2; CDR3nt: TGTGCCAGCAGTGACTCTAGCGGGGGGGCCCCAGATACGCAGTATTTT; CDR3aa: CASSDSSGGAPDTQYF
v_gene: TRBV6-6; j_gene: TRBJ1-1; abundance: -; d_gene: TRBD1; CDR3nt: TGTGCCAGCAGTTACAGAGACAGGGCCGGAGCTTTCTTT; CDR3aa: CASSYRDRAGAFF
v_gene: TRBV7-9; j_gene: TRBJ1-2; abundance: -; d_gene: -; CDR3nt: TGTGCCAGCAGCTGGGCGCAGGATTATGGCTACACCTTC; CDR3aa: CASSWAQDYGYTF
v_gene: TRBV28; j_gene: TRBJ2-1; abundance: -; d_gene: -; CDR3nt: TGTGCCAGCAGTTTAGGTTTACAGGGACCCTATGAGCAGTTCTTC; CDR3aa: CASSLGLQGPYEQFF
v_gene: TRBV19; j_gene: TRBJ2-1; abundance: -; d_gene: -; CDR3nt: TGTGCCAGTAGTATCCGGACAGCCTACAATGAGCAGTTCTTC; CDR3aa: CASSIRTAYNEQFF
v_gene: TRBV27; j_gene: TRBJ2-1; abundance: many; d_gene: -; CDR3nt: TGTGCCACCGGCTACAATGAGCAGTTCTTC; CDR3aa: CATGYNEQFF
v_gene: TRBV19; j_gene: TRBJ2-5; abundance: few; d_gene: TRBD2; CDR3nt: TGTGCCAGTAAGCGGGAGGGCCTCTTCCAAGAGACCCAGTACTTC; CDR3aa: CASKREGLFQETQYF
v_gene: TRBV5-5; j_gene: TRBJ2-2; abundance: -; d_gene: -; CDR3nt: TGTGCCAGCAGCTTGGCCTTGGCCTTTACGGGAACCGGGGAGCTGTTTTTT; CDR3aa: CASSLALAFTGTGELFF
v_gene: TRBV4-1; j_gene: TRBJ2-7; abundance: -; d_gene: TRBD1; CDR3nt: TGCGCCAGCAGCCAATTGTACAGGGGGCAGGAGGAGCAGTACTTC; CDR3aa: CASSQLYRGQEEQYF
v_gene: TRBV11-2; j_gene: TRBJ2-2; abundance: -; d_gene: -; CDR3nt: TGTGCCAGCAGCTTAGGTGTAACTACCGGGGAGCTGTTTTTT; CDR3aa: CASSLGVTTGELFF
v_gene: TRBV11-2; j_gene: TRBJ1-3; abundance: -; d_gene: TRBD1; CDR3nt: TGTGCCAGCAGCGCACGACAGGGTGCAAACACCATATATTTT; CDR3aa: CASSARQGANTIYF
v_gene: TRBV5-1; j_gene: TRBJ1-5; abundance: -; d_gene: -; CDR3nt: TGCGCCAGCAGCTTGATACCGGGGGACGGCAATCAGCCCCAGCATTTT; CDR3aa: CASSLIPGDGNQPQHF
v_gene: TRBV11-3; j_gene: TRBJ2-4; abundance: -; d_gene: TRBD2; CDR3nt: TGTGCCAGCAGCTTGCGGGGGGACCTCAAAAACATTCAGTACTTC; CDR3aa: CASSLRGDLKNIQYF
v_gene: TRBV28; j_gene: TRBJ1-2; abundance: -; d_gene: -; CDR3nt: TGTGCCAGCAGTTTAAACGGCTATGGCTACACCTTC; CDR3aa: CASSLNGYGYTF
v_gene: TRBV7-9; j_gene: TRBJ2-1; abundance: -; d_gene: TRBD1; CDR3nt: TGTGCCAGCAGCTTATATGGACAGGGTGAATCCTACAATGAGCAGTTCTTC; CDR3aa: CASSLYGQGESYNEQFF
v_gene: TRBV7-2; j_gene: TRBJ2-7; abundance: -; d_gene: TRBD2; CDR3nt: TGTGCCAGCAGCCGGACTAGCGGGGCCTACGAGCAGTACTTC; CDR3aa: CASSRTSGAYEQYF
v_gene: TRBV19; j_gene: TRBJ2-2; abundance: -; d_gene: TRBD2; CDR3nt: TGTGCCACGGGGACTGGACTAGCGGGCACCGGGGAGCTGTTTTTT; CDR3aa: CATGTGLAGTGELFF
v_gene: TRBV18; j_gene: TRBJ1-5; abundance: -; d_gene: TRBD1; CDR3nt: TGTGCCAGCTCACCAGTACAGGGGGCGGGCAATCAGCCCCAGCATTTT; CDR3aa: CASSPVQGAGNQPQHF
v_gene: TRBV18; j_gene: TRBJ2-7; abundance: -; d_gene: TRBD2; CDR3nt: TGTGCCAGCTCACCAGAGCGGGGGTCCTACGAGCAGTACTTC; CDR3aa: CASSPERGSYEQYF
v_gene: TRBV23-1; j_gene: TRBJ2-7; abundance: -; d_gene: -; CDR3nt: TGCGCCAGCAGTCGCAGGGGTCAGAACGAGCAGTACTTC; CDR3aa: CASSRRGQNEQYF
v_gene: TRBV5-1; j_gene: TRBJ2-1; abundance: -; d_gene: TRBD1; CDR3nt: TGCGCCAGCAGCTCCTCCGGGACAGGGGCCTTCAGCTCCTACAATGAGCAGTTCTTC; CDR3aa: CASSSSGTGAFSSYNEQFF
v_gene: TRBV5-1; j_gene: TRBJ2-1; abundance: -; d_gene: TRBD2; CDR3nt: TGCGCCAGCAGCCCGGGGGGGACTACCTACAATGAGCAGTTCTTC; CDR3aa: CASSPGGTTYNEQFF
v_gene: TRBV7-2; j_gene: TRBJ1-2; abundance: -; d_gene: TRBD1; CDR3nt: TGTGCCAGCAGCACCCGGACAGGGGAAGGTGGCTACACCTTC; CDR3aa: CASSTRTGEGGYTF
v_gene: TRBV19; j_gene: TRBJ2-2; abundance: -; d_gene: TRBD1; CDR3nt: TGTGCCAGTACTATAGACAGGGGGCGTTATGGGGAGCTGTTTTTT; CDR3aa: CASTIDRGRYGELFF
v_gene: TRBV7-2; j_gene: TRBJ2-7; abundance: few; d_gene: TRBD1; CDR3nt: TGTGCCAGCAGCTTAATACAGGGGAAGGGCGAGCAGTACTTC; CDR3aa: CASSLIQGKGEQYF
v_gene: TRBV5-1; j_gene: TRBJ2-7; abundance: -; d_gene: TRBD2; CDR3nt: TGCGCCAGCAGCTTGGGGACTAGCGGGGGTTACTACGAGCAGTACTTC; CDR3aa: CASSLGTSGGYYEQYF
v_gene: TRBV6-5; j_gene: TRBJ1-2; abundance: -; d_gene: -; CDR3nt: TGTGCCAGCAGTTACTCCGGGGTTGGCTACACCTTC; CDR3aa: CASSYSGVGYTF
v_gene: TRBV7-2; j_gene: TRBJ2-5; abundance: -; d_gene: -; CDR3nt: TGTGCCAGCAGCTTACTCGGGAGACCGGAGACCCAGTACTTC; CDR3aa: CASSLLGRPETQYF
v_gene: TRBV10-3; j_gene: TRBJ1-2; abundance: -; d_gene: TRBD1; CDR3nt: TGTGCCATCAGTGGACAGGGGGACTATGGCTACACCTTC; CDR3aa: CAISGQGDYGYTF
v_gene: TRBV3-1/TRBV3-2; j_gene: TRBJ2-7; abundance: -; d_gene: TRBD1; CDR3nt: TGTGCCAGCAGCCGCGGACAGGGGGGTTTATACGAGCAGTACTTC; CDR3aa: CASSRGQGGLYEQYF
v_gene: TRBV3-1/TRBV3-2; j_gene: TRBJ1-2; abundance: -; d_gene: TRBD1; CDR3nt: TGTGCCAGCAGCCAACCGGGACAGGGTGGCTATGGCTACACCTTC; CDR3aa: CASSQPGQGGYGYTF
v_gene: TRBV6-5; j_gene: TRBJ1-1; abundance: -; d_gene: -; CDR3nt: TGTGCCAGCATAGGGGCACCACGGACTGAAGCTTTCTTT; CDR3aa: CASIGAPRTEAFF
v_gene: TRBV28; j_gene: TRBJ2-7; abundance: -; d_gene: TRBD2; CDR3nt: TGTGCCAGCAGGACTAGCGGAACCTACGAGCAGTACTTC; CDR3aa: CASRTSGTYEQYF
v_gene: TRBV27; j_gene: TRBJ2-2; abundance: -; d_gene: TRBD2; CDR3nt: TGTGCCAGCAGTTTCGTACCCCCGACTAGCGGGGGGGCGAACACCGGGGAGCTGTTTTTT; CDR3aa: CASSFVPPTSGGANTGELFF
v_gene: TRBV25-1; j_gene: TRBJ2-1; abundance: -; d_gene: TRBD2; CDR3nt: TGTGCCAGCAGTGAATATATTACAGCGGGGGGTGAGCAGTTCTTC; CDR3aa: CASSEYITAGGEQFF
v_gene: TRBV29-1; j_gene: TRBJ2-7; abundance: -; d_gene: -; CDR3nt: TGCAGCGTTCGAACAGGACCAAGCTCCTACGAGCAGTACTTC; CDR3aa: CSVRTGPSSYEQYF
v_gene: TRBV7-8; j_gene: TRBJ2-7; abundance: -; d_gene: -; CDR3nt: TGTGCCAGCAGCTTTCCAGAGGGTACCTACGAGCAGTACTTC; CDR3aa: CASSFPEGTYEQYF
v_gene: TRBV29-1; j_gene: TRBJ1-1; abundance: -; d_gene: TRBD1; CDR3nt: TGCAGCGTTGTGGAAGAGGGACAGGAAGCTTTCTTT; CDR3aa: CSVVEEGQEAFF
v_gene: TRBV10-1; j_gene: TRBJ2-1; abundance: -; d_gene: TRBD2; CDR3nt: TGCGCCAGCAGTGATAATAGCGGGAGGGCGAATGAGCAGTTCTTC; CDR3aa: CASSDNSGRANEQFF
v_gene: TRBV3-1/TRBV3-2; j_gene: TRBJ1-6; abundance: -; d_gene: -; CDR3nt: TGTGCCAGCAGCCTAGGGTGGGGGGGGAATTCACCCCTCCACTTT; CDR3aa: CASSLGWGGNSPLHF
v_gene: TRBV19; j_gene: TRBJ2-7; abundance: -; d_gene: TRBD2; CDR3nt: TGTGCCAGTAGCCCTGGGGCTAGCGGAACCTACGAGCAGTACTTC; CDR3aa: CASSPGASGTYEQYF
v_gene: TRBV30; j_gene: TRBJ1-2; abundance: few; d_gene: TRBD1; CDR3nt: TGTGCCTGGAGTGAACAGGGGGGGTATGGCTACACCTTC; CDR3aa: CAWSEQGGYGYTF